A selection of T cell receptor beta chains follows, all from one sample in a study of cytomegalovirus exposure and HLA in healthy donors. Sequencing used immunoSEQ multiplex PCR; TCRdb keeps in-frame clones, though not all of them. The sample lists 150,000 to 180,000 clones, around 79% occurring once. The sequenced sample consisted of PBMCs. The receptors shown here come from a young man in good health and CMV-seronegative. CDR3s include the opening cysteine and the closing phenylalanine or tryptophan. A D gene is named only where the DNA matches it firmly. The size of a clone is reported for some rows only, either as once, few or many, or as a class for expanded clones.

TRBD1	TRBJ2-2	NA	TRBV5-1	CASSLRTGDSGELFF	TGCGCCAGCAGCTTACGGACAGGGGACTCCGGGGAGCTGTTTTTT
NA	TRBJ2-5	NA	TRBV5-1	CASSKTAQETQYF	TGCGCCAGCAGCAAGACAGCCCAAGAGACCCAGTACTTC
TRBD2	TRBJ2-2	NA	TRBV5-5	CASSPSTSGSNTGELFF	TGTGCCAGCAGCCCATCTACTAGCGGCTCGAACACCGGGGAGCTGTTTTTT
NA	TRBJ2-7	NA	TRBV19	CASSIEAGGSYEQYF	TGTGCCAGTAGTATAGAGGCCGGGGGCTCCTACGAGCAGTACTTC
NA	TRBJ1-5	few	TRBV4-3	CASSPVAVGNQPQHF	TGCGCCAGCAGCCCCGTTGCGGTGGGCAATCAGCCCCAGCATTTT
NA	TRBJ2-2	NA	TRBV11-2	CASSIDITGELFF	TGTGCCAGCAGTATTGACATCACCGGGGAGCTGTTTTTT
NA	TRBJ1-4	NA	TRBV7-2	CASSITGQGGEKLFF	TGTGCCAGCAGCATCACCGGCCAGGGTGGTGAAAAACTGTTTTTT
TRBD1	TRBJ2-2	NA	TRBV5-6	CASSWDRNTGELFF	TGTGCCAGCAGCTGGGACAGGAACACCGGGGAGCTGTTTTTT
NA	TRBJ2-2	NA	TRBV5-6	CASSLPGAGTGELFF	TGTGCCAGCAGCTTACCGGGAGCGGGCACCGGGGAGCTGTTTTTT
NA	TRBJ2-7	NA	TRBV6-5	CASKRDTAYEQYF	TGTGCCAGCAAAAGGGACACAGCCTACGAGCAGTACTTC
TRBD2	TRBJ2-1	NA	TRBV19	CASSIAGLASDEQFF	TGTGCCAGTAGTATAGCCGGACTAGCGTCGGATGAGCAGTTCTTC
NA	TRBJ2-1	NA	TRBV28	CASSDGLPGTNEQFF	TGTGCCAGCAGCGATGGACTACCGGGGACGAATGAGCAGTTCTTC
NA	TRBJ1-2	NA	TRBV28	CASVGAPNYGYTF	TGTGCCAGCGTGGGGGCACCTAACTATGGCTACACCTTC
TRBD2	TRBJ2-3	once	TRBV7-9	CSSSFPAGGIPSTDTQYF	TGTTCCAGCAGCTTTCCAGCGGGAGGCATACCTAGCACAGATACGCAGTATTTT
NA	TRBJ1-3	NA	TRBV6-1	CASSALRNTIYF	TGTGCCAGCAGTGCCCTAAGAAACACCATATATTTT
NA	TRBJ1-2	NA	TRBV2	CASSWSEESGYTF	TGTGCCAGCAGTTGGTCTGAGGAGAGTGGCTACACCTTC
TRBD2	TRBJ2-7	NA	TRBV19	CASSIAGRAGTSDLGRYEQYF	TGTGCCAGTAGTATAGCTGGTCGTGCAGGGACTAGCGACCTCGGGCGATACGAGCAGTACTTC
NA	TRBJ2-7	once	TRBV7-2	CASSPTAGWSYEQYF	TGTGCCAGCAGCCCGACGGCCGGATGGAGTTACGAGCAGTACTTC
NA	TRBJ1-2	few	TRBV7-9	CASSLVPGEDGYTF	TGTGCCAGCAGCTTAGTCCCGGGGGAGGATGGCTACACCTTC
TRBD1	TRBJ2-6	few	TRBV7-9	CASSSLMGQGAGANVLTF	TGTGCCAGCAGCTCCTTGATGGGACAGGGGGCTGGGGCCAACGTCCTGACTTTC
TRBD2	TRBJ2-7	NA	TRBV28	CASSPPLGLAAYEQYF	TGTGCCAGCAGTCCTCCCCTCGGACTAGCGGCCTACGAGCAGTACTTC
NA	TRBJ2-5	few	TRBV9	CASSATGNRETQYF	TGTGCCAGCAGCGCAACCGGGAATCGCGAGACCCAGTACTTC
TRBD2	TRBJ2-2	once	TRBV9	CASSVAAGDTGELFF	TGTGCCAGCAGCGTAGCAGCGGGAGACACCGGGGAGCTGTTTTTT
TRBD1	TRBJ2-2	NA	TRBV27	CASMQGDGELFF	TGTGCCAGCATGCAGGGGGACGGGGAGCTGTTTTTT
NA	TRBJ1-1	NA	TRBV7-2	CASSFRAVNTEAFF	TGTGCCAGCAGCTTCAGGGCGGTGAACACTGAAGCTTTCTTT
NA	TRBJ1-5	NA	TRBV2	CASSVGGSPSQPQHF	TGTGCCAGCAGTGTGGGGGGAAGCCCCTCTCAGCCCCAGCATTTT
NA	TRBJ1-6	few	TRBV25-1	CASSADSYPNSPLHF	TGTGCCAGCAGTGCCGACAGCTATCCCAATTCACCCCTCCACTTT
TRBD1	TRBJ2-7	NA	TRBV27	CASSLPPGQGMHEQYF	TGTGCCAGCAGTTTGCCCCCGGGACAGGGGATGCACGAGCAGTACTTC
TRBD2	TRBJ2-5	few	TRBV15	CATSETRGEETQYF	TGTGCCACCAGCGAGACTCGGGGGGAAGAGACCCAGTACTTC
NA	TRBJ2-7	NA	TRBV21-1	CASSKGWTGLPDEQYF	TGTGCCAGCAGCAAAGGATGGACAGGATTACCCGACGAGCAGTACTTC
NA	TRBJ1-4	NA	TRBV9	CASSGDPSGKLFF	TGTGCCAGCAGCGGCGACCCCAGCGGCAAACTGTTTTTT
TRBD1	TRBJ1-5	few	TRBV28	CASSPPDRGNQPQHF	TGTGCCAGCAGTCCCCCCGACAGGGGAAATCAGCCCCAGCATTTT
NA	TRBJ2-1	NA	TRBV20-1	CSAPSYNEQFF	TGCAGTGCCCCTTCCTACAATGAGCAGTTCTTC
NA	TRBJ2-2	NA	TRBV2	CASSDAGLGTGELFF	TGTGCCAGCAGCGATGCGGGTCTAGGCACCGGGGAGCTGTTTTTT
TRBD2	TRBJ2-3	NA	TRBV27	CASRTGGRGKTDTQYF	TGTGCCAGCAGAACGGGCGGGAGGGGGAAGACAGATACGCAGTATTTT
NA	TRBJ2-7	NA	TRBV27	CVSSPTGVAGEQYF	TGTGTCAGCAGTCCCACCGGTGTGGCGGGCGAGCAGTACTTC
TRBD1	TRBJ2-2	few	TRBV4-3	CASSRTDRADTGELFF	TGCGCCAGCAGCCGAACGGACAGGGCAGACACCGGGGAGCTGTTTTTT
NA	TRBJ2-1	NA	TRBV6-5	CASRRVGDNEQFF	TGTGCCAGCAGGCGGGTAGGCGACAATGAGCAGTTCTTC
TRBD1	TRBJ2-6	NA	TRBV6-1	CASRQGASGANVLTF	TGTGCCAGCAGACAGGGGGCTTCTGGGGCCAACGTCCTGACTTTC
NA	TRBJ1-5	NA	TRBV6-5	CASRKNRRSNQPQHF	TGTGCCAGCAGGAAAAACAGGAGAAGCAATCAGCCCCAGCATTTT
NA	TRBJ2-5	NA	TRBV19	CASSLPPGAAEETQYF	TGTGCCAGTAGTCTCCCCCCCGGAGCGGCAGAAGAGACCCAGTACTTC